This T cell receptor (beta chain) was recovered during a study of T cell changes during pregnancy in multiple sclerosis. Libraries were prepared by immunoSEQ multiplex PCR; TCRdb keeps only in-frame clonotypes and omits some of them. The table records 80,000 to 100,000 clones, around 91% of them present only once. J lost 9 bases, V lost 5 bases, and 12 bases had no gene match. The length of the CDR3 is 15 residues. Germline V gene sequence: CDR1 KGHSH, CDR2 LQKENI. This sequence originates from a female donor in good health, enrolled as a control in a pregnancy study. The starting material was peripheral blood, obtained after pregnancy. The chain combines TRBV18 with TRBJ2-1, with TRBD2 matching 8 bases. Here the CDR3 reads CASSSSLGGAVEQFF. CDR3 coding DNA: TGTGCCAGCTCATCGAGCCTCGGGGGGGCGGTTGAGCAGTTCTTC.